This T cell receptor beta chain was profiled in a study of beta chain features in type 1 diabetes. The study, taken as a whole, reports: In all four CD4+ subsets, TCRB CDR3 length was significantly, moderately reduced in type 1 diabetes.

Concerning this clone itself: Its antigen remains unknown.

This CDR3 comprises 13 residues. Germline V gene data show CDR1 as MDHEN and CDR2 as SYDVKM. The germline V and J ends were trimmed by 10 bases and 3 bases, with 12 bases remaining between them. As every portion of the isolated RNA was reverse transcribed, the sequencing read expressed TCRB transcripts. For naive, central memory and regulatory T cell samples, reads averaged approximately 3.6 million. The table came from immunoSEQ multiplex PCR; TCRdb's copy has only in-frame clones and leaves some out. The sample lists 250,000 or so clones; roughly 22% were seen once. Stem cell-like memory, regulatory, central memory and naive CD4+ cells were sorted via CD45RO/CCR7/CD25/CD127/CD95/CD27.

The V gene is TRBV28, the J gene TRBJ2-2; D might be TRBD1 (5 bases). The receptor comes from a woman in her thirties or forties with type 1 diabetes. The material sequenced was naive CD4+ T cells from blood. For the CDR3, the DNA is TGTGCCATCCCGGACACTCACACCGGGGAGCTGTTTTTT. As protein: CAIPDTHTGELFF.